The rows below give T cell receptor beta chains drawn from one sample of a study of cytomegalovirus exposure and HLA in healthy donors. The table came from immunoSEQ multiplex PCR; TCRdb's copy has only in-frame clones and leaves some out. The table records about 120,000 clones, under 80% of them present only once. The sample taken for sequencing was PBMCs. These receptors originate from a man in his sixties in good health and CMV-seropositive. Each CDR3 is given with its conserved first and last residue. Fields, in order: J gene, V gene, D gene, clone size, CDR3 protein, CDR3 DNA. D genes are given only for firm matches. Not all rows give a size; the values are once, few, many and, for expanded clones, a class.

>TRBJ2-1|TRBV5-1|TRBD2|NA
CASSLFPGTSGDNEQFF
TGCGCCAGCAGCTTGTTTCCCGGGACTAGCGGTGACAATGAGCAGTTCTTC
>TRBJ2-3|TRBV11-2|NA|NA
CASSLASYTDTQYF
TGTGCCAGCAGCTTGGCTAGCTACACAGATACGCAGTATTTT
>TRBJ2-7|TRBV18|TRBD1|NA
CASSPGTASYEQYF
TGTGCCAGCTCACCAGGGACAGCATCCTACGAGCAGTACTTC
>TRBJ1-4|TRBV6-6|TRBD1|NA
CASSPTTGGKLFF
TGTGCCAGCAGTCCGACGACAGGGGGAAAACTGTTTTTT
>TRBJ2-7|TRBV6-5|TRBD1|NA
CAISGTGGEQYF
TGTGCCATCAGCGGGACAGGGGGCGAGCAGTACTTC
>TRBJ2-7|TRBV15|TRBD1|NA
CATSRGRGNYEQYF
TGTGCCACCAGCAGAGGCAGGGGGAACTACGAGCAGTACTTC
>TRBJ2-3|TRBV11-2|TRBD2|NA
CASSPKKTSGNTDTQYF
TGTGCCAGCAGCCCGAAGAAGACTAGCGGGAACACAGATACGCAGTATTTT
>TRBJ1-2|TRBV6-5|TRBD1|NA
CASINPGQSYGYTF
TGTGCCAGCATCAACCCGGGACAGAGCTATGGCTACACCTTC
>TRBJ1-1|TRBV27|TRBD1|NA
CASITYPDRGNTEAFF
TGTGCCAGCATCACCTACCCGGACAGGGGGAACACTGAAGCTTTCTTT
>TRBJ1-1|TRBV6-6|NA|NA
CASRRQIHTEAFF
TGTGCCAGCAGAAGACAGATTCACACTGAAGCTTTCTTT
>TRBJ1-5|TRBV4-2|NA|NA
CASSQDGDSNQPQHF
TGTGCCAGCAGCCAAGATGGAGACAGCAATCAGCCCCAGCATTTT
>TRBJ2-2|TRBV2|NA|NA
CASSDASNEYPELFF
TGTGCCAGCAGTGATGCGTCAAACGAATACCCGGAGCTGTTTTTT
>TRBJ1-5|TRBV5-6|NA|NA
CASSPGLGLNQPQHF
TGTGCCAGCAGCCCAGGTCTCGGACTGAATCAGCCCCAGCATTTT
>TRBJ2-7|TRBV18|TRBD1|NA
CASSLGTGGDEQYF
TGTGCCAGCTCACTGGGGACAGGGGGGGACGAGCAGTACTTC
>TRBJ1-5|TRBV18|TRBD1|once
CASSPQGASQPQHF
TGTGCCAGCTCGCCCCAGGGGGCGTCTCAGCCCCAGCATTTT
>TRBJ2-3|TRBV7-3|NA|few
CASSLMRSDTQYF
TGTGCCAGCAGCTTAATGAGGTCAGATACGCAGTATTTT
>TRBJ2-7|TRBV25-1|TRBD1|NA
CASSGTATYEQYF
TGTGCCAGCAGCGGGACAGCTACCTACGAGCAGTACTTC
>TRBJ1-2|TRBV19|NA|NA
CASSIQGYPYGYTF
TGTGCCAGTAGTATACAGGGGTATCCCTATGGCTACACCTTC
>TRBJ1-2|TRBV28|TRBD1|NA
CASSSGGQGYGYTF
TGTGCCAGCAGTTCAGGGGGACAGGGCTATGGCTACACCTTC
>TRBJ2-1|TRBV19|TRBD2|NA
CASSIGGGPYNEQFF
TGTGCCAGTAGTATAGGGGGGGGACCCTACAATGAGCAGTTCTTC